These T cell receptor beta chains were read from a single sample in a study of cytomegalovirus exposure and HLA in healthy donors. Sequencing used immunoSEQ multiplex PCR; TCRdb keeps in-frame clones, though not all of them. In the table there are 85,000 to 100,000 clones, more than 75% of which are singletons. Sequenced: PBMCs. These receptors were obtained from a man aged 25-40 years in good health and CMV-seropositive. The CDR3 runs from the conserved cysteine through the conserved F or W. A D gene is named only where the DNA matches it firmly. Some rows mark clone size as missing; the rest say once, few, many or name a class of expanded clone.

cdr3_length j_call d_call v_call clone_size cdr3_aa cdr3_nt
18 TRBJ2-1 TRBD2 TRBV28 - CASSLIRASGMKYNEQFF TGTGCCAGCAGTTTAATTAGGGCTAGCGGGATGAAGTACAATGAGCAGTTCTTC
13 TRBJ2-7 TRBD1 TRBV28 once CASWGQGSYEQYF TGTGCCAGCTGGGGACAGGGTAGTTACGAGCAGTACTTC
19 TRBJ1-5 - TRBV6-4 - CASSDSIRWAQDSNQPQHF TGTGCCAGCAGTGACTCGATTCGCTGGGCCCAAGATAGCAATCAGCCCCAGCATTTT
11 TRBJ1-1 - TRBV7-8 few CATSTGIGAFF TGTGCCACCTCCACAGGGATTGGTGCTTTCTTT
15 TRBJ2-5 TRBD2 TRBV7-9 - CASSFWASGEETQYF TGTGCCAGCAGCTTTTGGGCTAGCGGAGAAGAGACCCAGTACTTC
15 TRBJ2-7 TRBD1 TRBV6-1 - CASNRDRVRTYEQYF TGTGCCAGCAACAGGGACAGGGTACGGACCTACGAGCAGTACTTC
15 TRBJ2-7 TRBD2 TRBV5-8 - CASGISGSRNYEQYF TGTGCCAGCGGCATTAGCGGGTCCAGAAACTACGAGCAGTACTTC
13 TRBJ2-3 - TRBV5-1 once CASSGQSTDTQYF TGCGCCAGCAGTGGGCAGAGCACAGATACGCAGTATTTT
16 TRBJ2-6 - TRBV9 - CASSVSGYSGANVLTF TGTGCCAGCAGCGTGTCAGGGTACTCTGGGGCCAACGTCCTGACTTTC
14 TRBJ2-7 - TRBV5-5 once CASSFVRQGKEQYF TGTGCCAGCAGCTTCGTTCGGCAGGGTAAAGAGCAGTACTTC
14 TRBJ1-5 - TRBV18 - CASSSGNSNQPQHF TGTGCCAGCTCATCAGGGAATAGCAATCAGCCCCAGCATTTT
13 TRBJ1-5 - TRBV30 - CAWSFPLNQPQHF TGTGCCTGGAGTTTCCCACTCAATCAGCCCCAGCATTTT
16 TRBJ2-1 TRBD1 TRBV6-6 - CASSLKRPGQGHEQFF TGTGCCAGCAGTCTCAAACGACCGGGACAGGGCCATGAGCAGTTCTTC
15 TRBJ2-7 TRBD1 TRBV19 - CASSIDGQGPYEQYF TGTGCCAGTAGTATAGATGGACAGGGGCCCTACGAGCAGTACTTC
14 TRBJ2-7 - TRBV5-6 once CASSFLGVNYEQYF TGTGCCAGCAGCTTTTTAGGGGTAAACTACGAGCAGTACTTC
14 TRBJ2-1 TRBD2 TRBV2 - CASSELAGYNEQFF TGTGCCAGCAGTGAGCTAGCGGGTTACAATGAGCAGTTCTTC
12 TRBJ1-2 - TRBV28 - CASSPRQGGYTF TGTGCCAGCAGCCCCCGCCAGGGGGGCTACACCTTC
15 TRBJ1-1 - TRBV16 - CASSQSRLMNTEAFF TGTGCCAGCAGCCAATCGCGGCTTATGAACACTGAAGCTTTCTTT
16 TRBJ2-1 - TRBV4-1 - CASSRLNIYSDNEQFF TGCGCCAGCAGCCGACTCAATATTTACTCCGACAATGAGCAGTTCTTC
14 TRBJ1-2 - TRBV5-4 - CASSNPGGNYGYTF TGTGCCAGCAGCAATCCGGGGGGGAACTATGGCTACACCTTC
14 TRBJ1-2 TRBD1 TRBV5-1 - CASSPGTAPRGYTF TGCGCCAGCAGTCCCGGGACAGCGCCTCGGGGCTACACCTTC
13 TRBJ1-2 TRBD1 TRBV9 - CASSDTGDYGYTF TGTGCCAGCAGCGACACAGGGGACTATGGCTACACCTTC
14 TRBJ2-5 - TRBV2 - CASSYLSDQETQYF TGTGCCAGCAGTTATCTAAGTGACCAAGAGACCCAGTACTTC
15 TRBJ2-1 TRBD2 TRBV7-9 - CASSLRGLAGGEQFF TGTGCCAGCAGCTTACGCGGACTAGCGGGAGGGGAGCAGTTCTTC
16 TRBJ2-3 TRBD2 TRBV25-1 - CASSESTGLTTDTQYF TGTGCCAGCAGTGAGTCCACGGGACTAACTACAGATACGCAGTATTTT
16 TRBJ2-3 TRBD2 TRBV4-2 - CASSHRLAGVSDTQYF TGTGCCAGCAGCCACCGACTAGCGGGAGTATCGGATACGCAGTATTTT
16 TRBJ2-1 TRBD2 TRBV28 once CASRPKTSGRRGEQFF TGTGCCAGCAGACCGAAGACTAGCGGGAGGCGTGGTGAGCAGTTCTTC
15 TRBJ2-3 TRBD2 TRBV7-9 - CASSPGLAATDTQYF TGTGCCAGCAGCCCTGGACTAGCGGCTACAGATACGCAGTATTTT
15 TRBJ2-1 - TRBV19 - CASTTLAHSYNEQFF TGTGCCAGTACCACACTAGCTCACTCCTACAATGAGCAGTTCTTC
16 TRBJ2-4 TRBD2 TRBV7-9 - CASSPGTSHLRNIQYF TGTGCCAGCAGCCCCGGGACTAGCCACCTGAGGAACATTCAGTACTTC